The source of this T cell receptor (beta chain) is a study of cytomegalovirus exposure and HLA in healthy donors. Whole-study results and caveats: Later findings reportedly placed an Asian-associated ancestry cluster below the approximately 700-donor mean for N-insertions.

CDR3 length equals 14 residues. Germline assignment: CDR1 SNHLY and CDR2 FYNNEI. The V end was cut by 3 bases, the J end by 4 bases, with 12 bases between. This clone was recorded only once. Its antigen is as yet unknown. The PCR was carried out with 60 Vbeta primers and 13 Jbeta primers. Libraries were prepared by immunoSEQ multiplex PCR; TCRdb keeps only in-frame clonotypes and omits some of them. The sample records 300,000 or so clones, about 83% being singletons. The V gene is TRBV2, the J gene TRBJ1-2; TRBD1 might be the D (5 bases). The sequence came from a middle-aged woman in good health and CMV-seropositive. The sequenced material came from PBMCs. The CDR3 bases are TGTGCCAGCAGTGACGGGGGAGGACTCTATGGCTACACCTTC. This sequence encodes CASSDGGGLYGYTF.